This TCR beta chain was captured in a study of blood T cell repertoires in COVID-19. Background on the study: Whether acute or convalescent, the COVID-19 samples came from the United States, Italy and Spain.

The V and J ends lost 2 bases and 4 bases, in that order; junction bases with no gene match: 10. This CDR3 spans 17 amino acids. Only in-frame clones appear in the TCRdb table, and some are missing; sequencing was by immunoSEQ multiplex PCR. The table shows hundreds of thousands of clones, with about 85% occurring only once. The clonotype originates from a woman over 75 with acute or convalescent COVID-19. Sequencing was done on a sample of peripheral blood. The V and J genes are TRBV23-1 and TRBJ1-2; 10 bases map to TRBD1. TRBV23-1 is annotated as an ORF whose role is uncertain. CDR3 DNA: TGCGCCAGCAGTCAAAGGGACAGGGGACCTCCTACCTATGGCTACACCTTC. Translated: CASSQRDRGPPTYGYTF.